These 15 T cell receptor beta chains were sequenced from one sample in a study of T cell changes during pregnancy in multiple sclerosis. Using immunoSEQ multiplex PCR, the repertoire was profiled, and TCRdb retains in-frame clones only, with some absent. The table has over 70,000 clones, 85% to 95% seen once. The sequencing here drew on peripheral blood, taken in the first trimester of pregnancy. The origin of the receptors is a female donor with multiple sclerosis, enrolled in a pregnancy study.

This chain uses TRBV11-2 with TRBJ2-5; 8 bases match TRBD1. This CDR3 is 14 amino acids long. V lost 6 bases and J lost 7; bases outside the gene matches: 10. The germline gives CDR1 SGHAT, CDR2 FQNNGV. DNA for the CDR3: TGTGCCAGCAGTCTGGACAGGGAGAAGGGGACCCAGTACTTC. Residues: CASSLDREKGTQYF. The whole variable domain, remainder taken from reference TRBV11-2 and TRBJ2-5, is EAGVAQSPRYKIIEKRQSVAFWCNPISGHATLYWYQQILGQGPKLLIQFQNNGVVDDSQLPKDRFSAERLKGVDSTLKIQPAKLEDSAVYLCASSLDREKGTQYFGPGTRLLVL.

V usage is TRBV2 and J usage is TRBJ1-5; 9 nucleotides match TRBD1. The CDR3 consists of 17 residues. Trimming removed 6 bases from V and 0 bases from J; junction bases left unmatched: 9. Germline assignment: CDR1 SNHLY and CDR2 FYNNEI. The CDR3 DNA reads TGTGCCAGCAGGAGCTTAGGGACAGGGAATAGCAATCAGCCCCAGCATTTT. Translated, it gives CASRSLGTGNSNQPQHF.

The chain recombines TRBV7-9 with TRBJ1-2; 8 bases map to TRBD1. The CDR3 contains 18 residues. CDR1 and CDR2 from the germline V gene are SEHNR and FQNEAQ (reference sequence). With 5 bases clipped from V and 4 bases from J, the junction kept 18 bases outside the gene matches. CDR3 bases: TGTGCCAGCAGCCGAACGGCAGGGGGCTCCCGCCAACCCTATGGCTACACCTTC. This translates into CASSRTAGGSRQPYGYTF. The full variable domain, completed using reference TRBV7-9 and TRBJ1-2, is DTGVSQNPRHKITKRGQNVTFRCDPISEHNRLYWYRQTLGQGPEFLTYFQNEAQLEKSRLLSDRFSAERPKGSFSTLEIQRTEQGDSAMYLCASSRTAGGSRQPYGYTFGSGTRLTVV.

This clone is a singleton in its sample. The chain combines TRBV5-8 with TRBJ2-3, with a tentative D call TRBD2 (5 bases). Trimming left V 4 bases short and J 4 bases short, with 10 bases between. This CDR3 comprises 13 residues. The V gene's germline CDR1 is SGHTS and CDR2 YDEGEE. The DNA of the CDR3 is TGTGCCAGCAGCCTCACCGGGGCAGATACGCAGTATTTT. This codes for CASSLTGADTQYF.

In its sample, this clone was seen once. CDR3 loop: CASSFSPSSHIQYF. CDR3 in DNA: TGCGCCAGCAGCTTTTCTCCTAGCAGTCACATTCAGTACTTC. This sequence joins TRBV5-1 and TRBJ2-4; a weak D match, TRBD2 (5 bases). This CDR3 region has 14 residues. Between the trimmed V and J ends, which lost 2 bases and 8 bases, there was a span of 14 bases. Per germline, CDR1 SGHRS and CDR2 YFSETQ.

The J gene is TRBJ2-7, the V gene TRBV6-6, with D possibly matching TRBD1 (6 bases). V lost 6 bases and J lost 1, with 10 bases in between. CDR3 size: 13 residues. Germline V gene lookup returns CDR1 MNHNY and CDR2 SVGAGI (reference sequence). The CDR3 here is CASRTGSSYEQYF. As DNA, the CDR3 is TGTGCCAGCAGGACAGGTTCTTCCTACGAGCAGTACTTC.

The chain recombines TRBV11-2 with TRBJ2-7; 11 nucleotides agree with TRBD2. The germline V gene encodes CDR1 SGHAT and CDR2 FQNNGV. J lost 9 bases, V lost 4 bases, and 8 bases had no gene match. The CDR3 is 14 residues long. The CDR3 sequence: CASSSRLAGNLQYF. The CDR3, as DNA: TGTGCCAGCAGCTCGAGACTAGCGGGGAACTTGCAGTACTTC.

This clone showed up just once. This rearrangement joins TRBV5-1 to TRBJ1-1, with D perhaps matching TRBD1 (6 bases). This CDR3 contains 13 residues. From germline, CDR1 is SGHRS and CDR2 YFSETQ. The V end lost 0 bases, the J end lost 4 bases, and 7 bases lay between the germline ends. In DNA, the CDR3 is TGCGCCAGCAGCTTGGCACAGGGCACTGAAGCTTTCTTT. It is translated as CASSLAQGTEAFF.

This chain uses TRBV7-2 with TRBJ1-3; possible D gene TRBD1, 5 bases. Germline V CDR1 and CDR2: SGHTA, FQGNSA. Trimming stripped 8 bases from V and 2 bases from J, with 19 bases between. The CDR3 loop spans 16 amino acids. The CDR3: CASSQDPGGAGNTIYF. CDR3 coding DNA: TGTGCCAGCTCACAGGATCCGGGAGGTGCTGGAAACACCATATATTTT.

V gene TRBV6-1 combines with J gene TRBJ1-4; D gene ambiguous. V was pared by 6 bases and J by 6 bases, with 11 bases between. The CDR3 spans 13 residues. Germline CDR1 and CDR2: MNHNS and SASEGT. The CDR3 nucleotides are TGTGCCAGCAGAGGAGGAGCCGATGAAAAACTGTTTTTT. It specifies CASRGGADEKLFF.

This chain joins TRBV10-3 and TRBJ2-7, with a possible D match to TRBD2 (5 bases). Germline V gene lookup returns CDR1 ENHRY and CDR2 SYGVKD. V lost 7 bases to trimming and J lost 2 bases, with 12 bases between them. The CDR3 is 13 residues long. The CDR3 DNA follows: TGTGCCATCACCAATGACGGGACCTACGAGCAGTACTTC. Encoded protein: CAITNDGTYEQYF.

This clone was recorded once. This rearrangement joins TRBV13 to TRBJ2-7, with 9 bases that match TRBD1. V shed 4 bases and J 3 bases; nucleotides not matched to a gene: 7. In germline, CDR1 is PRHDT, CDR2 FYEKMQ (reference sequence). The length of the CDR3 is 15 residues. The CDR3 nucleotides read TGTGCCAGCAGCTCAGCCACAGGGGGCATCTACGAGCAGTACTTC. Residues: CASSSATGGIYEQYF.

V gene TRBV9 combines with J gene TRBJ2-3; 11 positions match TRBD2. The J segment lost 5 bases and the V segment lost 5 bases, leaving 7 bases of the junction unmatched. The germline gives CDR1 SGDLS, CDR2 YYNGEE. CDR3 length equals 15 residues. CDR3 in amino acids: CASSRSGGAGDTQYF. The DNA of the CDR3 is TGTGCCAGCAGTCGTAGCGGGGGGGCCGGAGATACGCAGTATTTT.

The genes are TRBV21-1 and TRBJ1-4; the table's D call, TRBD1, was not checked against the DNA. TRBV21-1 counts as a pseudogene. CDR3 length equals 16 residues. As DNA, the CDR3 is TGTGCCAGCAGCACTCGATCAGGGCGAATTGGTGAAAAACTGTTTTTT. Its translation is CASSTRSGRIGEKLFF.

The genes are TRBV9 and TRBJ2-7; D is possibly TRBD2 (5 bases). The CDR3 is made up of 14 amino acids. Germline CDR1 reads SGDLS; CDR2 reads YYNGEE. V lost 4 bases, J lost 6 bases, and 17 bases lay in between. CDR3 sequence (DNA): TGTGCCAGCAGCCCAACCCCCGGGGAATCCGAGCAGTACTTC. This gives the protein CASSPTPGESEQYF.